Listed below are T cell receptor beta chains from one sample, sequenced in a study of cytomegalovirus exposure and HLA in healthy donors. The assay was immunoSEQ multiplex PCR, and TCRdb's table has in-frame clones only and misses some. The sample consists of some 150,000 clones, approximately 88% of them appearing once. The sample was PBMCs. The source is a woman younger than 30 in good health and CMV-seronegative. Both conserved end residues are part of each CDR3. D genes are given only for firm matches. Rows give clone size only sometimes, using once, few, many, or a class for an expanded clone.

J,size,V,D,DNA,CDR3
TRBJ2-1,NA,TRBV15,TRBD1,TGTGCCACCAGCAGAGATTATGGGACAGGGGCGGTCCATGAGCAGTTCTTC,CATSRDYGTGAVHEQFF
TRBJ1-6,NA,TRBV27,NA,TGTGCCAGCAGCCAGGGGAATTCACCCCTCCACTTT,CASSQGNSPLHF
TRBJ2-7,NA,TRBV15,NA,TGTGCCACCAGCAGAGATATCCCCTACGAGCAGTACTTC,CATSRDIPYEQYF
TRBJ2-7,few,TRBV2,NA,TGTGCCAGCAGTGAAAGACAGGGAGGAATCTACGAGCAGTACTTC,CASSERQGGIYEQYF
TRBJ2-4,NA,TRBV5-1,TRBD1,TGCGCCAGCAGCCCGAGTCCCGGGACAGGTGGGAACATTCAGTACTTC,CASSPSPGTGGNIQYF
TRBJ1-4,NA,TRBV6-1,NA,TGTGCCAGCAGTGAATTAGGAGCACTAGGGAAACTGTTTTTT,CASSELGALGKLFF
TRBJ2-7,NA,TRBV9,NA,TGTGCCAGCAGCGTAGGACTTACTCCCCCCGAACAGTACTTC,CASSVGLTPPEQYF
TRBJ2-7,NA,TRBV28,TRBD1,TGTGCCAGCAGTTCCCCTACCGGGACAGGGGAGGACGAGCAGTACTTC,CASSSPTGTGEDEQYF
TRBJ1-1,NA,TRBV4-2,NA,TGTGCCAGCAGCCAAGGTGAGGGAAACAAGATATCCTGGGCGAACACTGAAGCTTTCTTT,CASSQGEGNKISWANTEAFF
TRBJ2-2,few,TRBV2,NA,TGTGCCAGCAGAGTCGGACAGAACACCGGGGAGCTGTTTTTT,CASRVGQNTGELFF
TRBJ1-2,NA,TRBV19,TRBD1,TGTGCCAGTAGTCCGAACCTAGGGACAGCCGGGTCGTTGGGCTACACCTTC,CASSPNLGTAGSLGYTF
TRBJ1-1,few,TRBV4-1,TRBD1,TGCGCCAGCAGCCACTCGACAGGGGGCTACACTGAAGCTTTCTTT,CASSHSTGGYTEAFF
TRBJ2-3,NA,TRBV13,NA,TGTGCCAGCAGCCCCCCCCTCGGGGTTGGCACAGATACGCAGTATTTT,CASSPPLGVGTDTQYF
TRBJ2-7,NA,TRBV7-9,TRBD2,TGTGCCAGCACAAGAGGACTAGCGGGGGGCTCCTACGAGCAGTACTTC,CASTRGLAGGSYEQYF
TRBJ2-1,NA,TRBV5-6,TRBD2,TGTGCCAGCAGCTGGGGGACTAGCGGGGGAGCTGCCTTCTACAATGAGCAGTTCTTC,CASSWGTSGGAAFYNEQFF
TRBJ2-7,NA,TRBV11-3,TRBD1,TGTGCCAGCAGCACCTCCCGGGACAGGGGCGGAGATACCTACGAGCAGTACTTC,CASSTSRDRGGDTYEQYF
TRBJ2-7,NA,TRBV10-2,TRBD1,TGCGCCAGCAGTGCGACAGGGTTCGAGCAGTACTTC,CASSATGFEQYF
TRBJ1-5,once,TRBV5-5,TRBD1,TGTGCCAGCAGCTCAGGGGGGCAGGGGAATCAGCCCCAGCATTTT,CASSSGGQGNQPQHF
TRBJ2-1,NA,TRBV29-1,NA,TGTAGCGTTGAAGAGGGCTACCTTTCCTACAATGAGCAGTTCTTC,CSVEEGYLSYNEQFF
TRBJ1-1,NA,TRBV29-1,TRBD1,TGCAGCGTAGACAGGGGAGGGGGAACTGAAGCTTTCTTT,CSVDRGGGTEAFF
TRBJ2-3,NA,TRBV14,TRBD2,TGTGCCAGCAGCCAGACCCCGGGACTAGCAACAGATACGCAGTATTTT,CASSQTPGLATDTQYF
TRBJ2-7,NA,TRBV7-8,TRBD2,TGTGCCAGCAGCTTATGGGGTAGCGGGGGTTACGAGCAGTACTTC,CASSLWGSGGYEQYF
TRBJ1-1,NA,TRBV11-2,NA,TGTGCCAGCAGCTTAGCCTTAGAATACGGGGCTTTCTTT,CASSLALEYGAFF
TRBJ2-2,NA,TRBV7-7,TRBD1,TGTGCCAGCAGCTTATTTACAGGGGGCACCGGGGAGCTGTTTTTT,CASSLFTGGTGELFF
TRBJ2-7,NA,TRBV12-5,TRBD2,TGTGCTAGTGGTTTGGTAGGCGGGGGCTCCTACGAGCAGTACTTC,CASGLVGGGSYEQYF
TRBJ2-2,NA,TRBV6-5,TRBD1,TGTGCCAGCAGGACCGGGACAGAAGCCACCGGGGAGCTGTTTTTT,CASRTGTEATGELFF
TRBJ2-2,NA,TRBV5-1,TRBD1,TGCGCCAGCAGCATACCGGGACAGGGGGCGGCCGGGGAGCTGTTTTTT,CASSIPGQGAAGELFF
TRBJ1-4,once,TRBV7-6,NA,TGTGCCAGCAGCCCGACGGCGGCAACTAATGAAAAACTGTTTTTT,CASSPTAATNEKLFF
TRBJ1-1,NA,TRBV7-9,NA,TGTGCCAGCAGCCGACCAGGGGACACTGAAGCTTTCTTT,CASSRPGDTEAFF
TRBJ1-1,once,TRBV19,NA,TGTGCCAGTAGTATCGGACAGCTGAACACTGAAGCTTTCTTT,CASSIGQLNTEAFF
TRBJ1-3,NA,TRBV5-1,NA,TGCGCCAGCAGCAAACAGACATCCGGCTCAGGAAACACCATATATTTT,CASSKQTSGSGNTIYF
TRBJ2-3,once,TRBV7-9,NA,TGTGCCAGCAGACTAGCATGGAGGGACGTTAGCACAGATACGCAGTATTTT,CASRLAWRDVSTDTQYF
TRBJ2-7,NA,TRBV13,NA,TGTGCCAGCAGCTTAGGAGAGTCCTACGAGCAGTACTTC,CASSLGESYEQYF
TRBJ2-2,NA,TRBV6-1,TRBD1,TGTGCCAGCAGAGACAGGGTCACGAACACCGGGGAGCTGTTTTTT,CASRDRVTNTGELFF
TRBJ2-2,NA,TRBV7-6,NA,TGTGCCAGCAGCTTATACAGTCCGAACACCGGGGAGCTGTTTTTT,CASSLYSPNTGELFF
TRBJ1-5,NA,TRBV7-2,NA,TGTGCCAGCAGCTTTCCAGGCGGGGCCCAGCATTTT,CASSFPGGAQHF
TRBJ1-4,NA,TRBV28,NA,TGTGCCAGCAGTTTAGTCCAGGGACAAAGAGAAAAACTGTTTTTT,CASSLVQGQREKLFF
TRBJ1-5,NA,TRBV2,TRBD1,TGTGCCAGCCGTCCTATGGGACAGGGGGCGAATCAGCCCCAGCATTTT,CASRPMGQGANQPQHF
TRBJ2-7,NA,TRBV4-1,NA,TGCGCCAGCAGCCAATGGCTCGGCAGGGGAATCCACGAGCAGTACTTC,CASSQWLGRGIHEQYF
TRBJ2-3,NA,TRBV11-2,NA,TGTGCCAGCAGCTTAGTCGGGGACATCACAGATACGCAGTATTTT,CASSLVGDITDTQYF
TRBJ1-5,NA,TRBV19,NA,TGTGCCAGTAGTATAGCGGGAAGTAGGGGCAATCAGCCCCAGCATTTT,CASSIAGSRGNQPQHF
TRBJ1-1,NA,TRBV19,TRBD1,TGTGCCAGTAGTATACAAGGGACAGGACGAAGGAACACTGAAGCTTTCTTT,CASSIQGTGRRNTEAFF
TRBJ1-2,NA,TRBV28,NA,TGTGCCAGCAGTTTAGAGGTCGACAGACCTTATGGCTACACCTTC,CASSLEVDRPYGYTF
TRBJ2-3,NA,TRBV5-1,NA,TGCGCCAGCAGCTTGGCGGGGGAGACGCGCACAGATACGCAGTATTTT,CASSLAGETRTDTQYF
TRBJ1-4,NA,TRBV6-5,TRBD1,TGTGCCAGCAGTCTGGGACAGGGCAATGAAAAACTGTTTTTT,CASSLGQGNEKLFF
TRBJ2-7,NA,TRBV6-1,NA,TGTGCCAGCAGTGACTTGGACAGTCCCTACGAGCAGTACTTC,CASSDLDSPYEQYF
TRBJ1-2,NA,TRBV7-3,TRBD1,TGTGCCAGCAGCTTATTTATAGGTTGCCGGACAGGGGTCGTTCTAGTCTATGGCTACACCTTC,CASSLFIGCRTGVVLVYGYTF
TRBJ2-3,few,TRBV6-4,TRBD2,TGTGCCAGCAGTTTAGCGGGGGGGCCAGATACGCAGTATTTT,CASSLAGGPDTQYF
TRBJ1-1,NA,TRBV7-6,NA,TGTGCCAGCAGCTTATCAGAAGGGGACACTGAAGCTTTCTTT,CASSLSEGDTEAFF
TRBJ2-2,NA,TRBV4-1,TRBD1,TGCGCCAGCAGTCTACAGGGGGCAACCGGGGAGCTGTTTTTT,CASSLQGATGELFF
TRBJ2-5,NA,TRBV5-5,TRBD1,TGTGCCAGCAGCCCAGGGGGCCAGGTGGAGACCCAGTACTTC,CASSPGGQVETQYF
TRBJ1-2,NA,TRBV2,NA,TGTGCCAGCAGTGCCCCCGACTTGTTTGGCTACACCTTC,CASSAPDLFGYTF
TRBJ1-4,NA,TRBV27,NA,TGTGCCAGCAGTTTCTGGCAGGGCAATGAAAAACTGTTTTTT,CASSFWQGNEKLFF
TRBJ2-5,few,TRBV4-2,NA,TGTGCCAGCAGCTTGCAGGGTCGCGAGACCCAGTACTTC,CASSLQGRETQYF